What follows describes a single T cell receptor (beta chain). This clone was seen only a few times. Its cognate antigen has yet to be identified. Base qualities are missing; no much larger clone stands one base away. What the time point label conveys for this sample: after dendritic cell vaccination, including at tumor progression/relapse. Patients were selected on the basis of adequate residual fresh-frozen tumor tissue and more than two years of available survival data. An isocitrate dehydrogenase mutation was not carried by any of the glioblastoma patients, although molecular status was otherwise variable. PBMC were collected before vaccination, two weeks after the third vaccination, and at tumor progression when it occurred. The Qiagen DNeasy Blood extraction Kit was used for extraction of genomic DNA. This entry is derived from a study of glioma-infiltrating T cells after dendritic cell vaccination (dated by TCRdb to 2016 to 2018). With regard to the full study: The cohort comprised about 15 glioblastoma patients from Phase I and II dendritic cell vaccination trials, 9 newly diagnosed and 6 with recurrent disease. Three intradermal dendritic cell vaccine injections were administered to patients at biweekly intervals in the arm below the axilla. Survival after dendritic cell vaccination was correlated with TCR sequencing metrics, such as TIL content and the overlap between tumor and blood repertoires. To make the vaccine, monocyte-derived dendritic cells were cultured for approximately 7 days with IL-4 and GM-CSF and then pulsed overnight with autologous tumor lysate. Patients received autologous tumor lysate-pulsed dendritic cell vaccination between about 2003 and 2013. In glioblastoma patients vaccinated with dendritic cells, deep sequencing of TCR beta CDR3 regions served to measure tumor-infiltrating lymphocyte content and to compare repertoires between tumor and blood. The investigation overall reported the following: The cohort was small and heterogeneous, few patients had complete blood and tumor sets, and even fewer had initial-recurrent tumor pairs. No direct relationship between TCR clonality and survival was found, suggesting that a diverse polyclonal response may matter. Higher estimated pretreatment TIL content predicted longer time to progression and overall survival after dendritic cell vaccination. The TCR overlap response model with three groups was called speculative and said to need prospective validation.

Using the immunoSEQ assay, TCRB CDR3 regions were amplified from roughly 2.1 micrograms of genomic DNA, or from all available DNA when less than that was on hand. Multiplex PCR used 60 forward primers for TCR V beta segments and 13 reverse primers for J beta segments. To estimate the number of reads per starting template, synthetic control templates were added to each sample at limiting dilution. Reads of 87 bp were generated by sequencing on the Illumina HiSeq System. The published analysis was carried out like this. PCR and sequencing errors were removed by a nearest neighbor algorithm that merged closely related sequences. TCR overlap was measured as the percentage of unique tumor TCR beta sequences that were also present in the peripheral blood of the same patient. Drawn from immuneACCESS, this table holds only the in-frame rearrangements with V and J called that TCRdb kept. Clones are partly lost; checked studies trace under half to an unresolved V gene and leave the rest unexplained. Clone size and V and J calls were adopted from that table, with D and trimming inferred from the DNA. The sample data list tens of thousands of clones, and roughly 84% of these were observed just once. The leading ten clones occupy roughly 8.5% of the sample.

This sequence originates from a human donor with glioblastoma. Sequencing was performed on blood, taken after dendritic cell vaccination.

CDR3 sequence: CASTRDFQPYEQYF. The nucleotide sequence is given as TGTGCCAGCACCCGGGACTTCCAACCCTACGAGCAGTACTTC. The rearranged segments are TRBV6-5 and TRBJ2-7; the D region possibly corresponds to TRBD2 (6 bases align). In the germline V gene, CDR1 corresponds to MNHEY and CDR2 to SVGAGI. Counted from cysteine to phenylalanine, this CDR3 has 14 amino acids. The retained sequence is limited to the CDR3, 42 bases, with the frame set at the first base. At the junction V is shortened by 7 bases and J by 2 bases, with 15 bases in between.